A selection of T cell receptor beta chains follows, all from one sample in a study of technical replicates of blood from a few donors. Assay used: immunoSEQ multiplex PCR; TCRdb lists only in-frame clones, some missing. The sample lists roughly 68,000 clones; about 90% were seen once. The sequenced sample was T cells isolated from PBMCs. Source of these receptors: a human donor in good health. Both conserved end residues are part of each CDR3. A D gene is named only where the DNA matches it firmly. The size of a clone is reported for some rows only, either as once, few or many, or as a class for expanded clones.

TGTGCCAGCAGCCATGGGTGGGAGGAGGATGATACGCAGTATTTT CASSHGWEEDDTQYF - 15 TRBJ2-3 - TRBV4-2
TGTGCCAGCGGCGGTATGAACACTGAAGCTTTCTTT CASGGMNTEAFF few 12 TRBJ1-1 - TRBV2
TGTGCCAGCAGGGGGACAGGGGGCCCCGGGGAGCTGTTTTTT CASRGTGGPGELFF - 14 TRBJ2-2 TRBD1 TRBV9
TGTGCCAGCAGTTTATTTCATTGGGTGGACTCGGCTGGAAACACCATATATTTT CASSLFHWVDSAGNTIYF - 18 TRBJ1-3 - TRBV28
TGTGCCAGCAGCCTCCCATCGGGACAGAGCATGCCAACTCCCTACGAGCAGTACTTC CASSLPSGQSMPTPYEQYF - 19 TRBJ2-7 TRBD1 TRBV14
TGTGCCAGCAGTGCAAACAGGGCATCTAGCAATCAGCCCCAGCATTTT CASSANRASSNQPQHF - 16 TRBJ1-5 - TRBV6-1
TGTGCCAGCAGCAACGGACGGGGAGGTAATGAAAAACTGTTTTTT CASSNGRGGNEKLFF - 15 TRBJ1-4 - TRBV13
TGTGCCAGCAGCTTCAGTTCGGCGTCGGGACAAGATACGCAGTATTTT CASSFSSASGQDTQYF many 16 TRBJ2-3 - TRBV7-2
TGTGCCAGCAGGCGGATATCACCCACCGGGGAGCTGTTTTTT CASRRISPTGELFF - 14 TRBJ2-2 - TRBV6-5
TGTGCCAGCAGCCAAGAAGGCAGGGTACGGAACACTGAAGCTTTCTTT CASSQEGRVRNTEAFF - 16 TRBJ1-1 - TRBV14
TGTGCCAGCAGTTACCATCCCCAAGAGACCCAGTACTTC CASSYHPQETQYF - 13 TRBJ2-5 - TRBV6-5
TGTGCCAGCAGCGGGACAGGGCTGCACTTC CASSGTGLHF - 10 TRBJ2-4 TRBD1 TRBV9
TGTGCCAGCAGACAGGGACTAGCCGGAGGGCATGAGCAGTTCTTC CASRQGLAGGHEQFF - 15 TRBJ2-1 TRBD2 TRBV7-9
TGTGCCAGCAGCTTAAGGGACATAACACTCTACGAGCAGTACTTC CASSLRDITLYEQYF - 15 TRBJ2-7 - TRBV11-1
TGTGCCAGCAGCTCTACGGGCTCTGGGGCCAACGTCCTGACTTTC CASSSTGSGANVLTF - 15 TRBJ2-6 - TRBV6-5
TGCGCCAGCCGGGTTCACTCGCGAGAGACCCAGTACTTC CASRVHSRETQYF - 13 TRBJ2-5 - TRBV5-1
TGTGCCAGCAGCCACCCTCACGAGTCTAGAGATAGCCATACGCAGTATTTT CASSHPHESRDSHTQYF - 17 TRBJ2-3 - TRBV28
TGTGCCAGCAGCTTTTCATCATTCTCTGGAAACACCATATATTTT CASSFSSFSGNTIYF - 15 TRBJ1-3 - TRBV7-9
TGTGCCAGCAGCCCACTGACAGGCACGAACACTGAAGCTTTCTTT CASSPLTGTNTEAFF - 15 TRBJ1-1 - TRBV11-2
TGTGCCAGCAGTTCTGACAGGGAGCTCTACGAGCAGTACTTC CASSSDRELYEQYF - 14 TRBJ2-7 TRBD1 TRBV28
TGTGCCAGCAGCTTATTTCATACAGCGAACACCGGGGAGCTGTTTTTT CASSLFHTANTGELFF - 16 TRBJ2-2 - TRBV7-2
TGTGCCAGCAGCCCCTGGGAGGTTAGCTATGGCTACACCTTC CASSPWEVSYGYTF - 14 TRBJ1-2 - TRBV5-4
TGTGCCAGTAGTATTCGAGACACTCCCACCGGGGAGCTGTTTTTT CASSIRDTPTGELFF few 15 TRBJ2-2 - TRBV19
TGTGCCTGGAGTGCAGGACAGTGGGGCACTGAAGCTTTCTTT CAWSAGQWGTEAFF few 14 TRBJ1-1 - TRBV30
TGTGCCAGCAGCCGGGACAGATCCTACGAGCAGTACTTC CASSRDRSYEQYF - 13 TRBJ2-7 TRBD1 TRBV6-6
TGTGCCAGCAGTCCAGGGGGCGGCTATGGCTACACCTTC CASSPGGGYGYTF - 13 TRBJ1-2 TRBD1 TRBV6-1
TGTGCCAGCAGAACCCTAGCGGGAGAGGTAAACGAGCAGTACTTC CASRTLAGEVNEQYF - 15 TRBJ2-7 TRBD2 TRBV2
TGTGCCAGCACCGAGTTCACTGAAGCTTTCTTT CASTEFTEAFF few 11 TRBJ1-1 - TRBV6-1
TGTGCCTGGAGCAGGGGGCAAATCGGGGAAGCTTTCTTT CAWSRGQIGEAFF few 13 TRBJ1-1 TRBD1 TRBV30
TGTGCCAGCAGTGAATGGCCAAATGAAAAACTGTTTTTT CASSEWPNEKLFF - 13 TRBJ1-4 - TRBV2
TGTGCCAGCAGCTTAACCCCACAGTGGGAGCAGTTCTTC CASSLTPQWEQFF - 13 TRBJ2-1 - TRBV7-3
TGTGCCAGCAGCCCATTGGGTAGCGGGTTTTTTTACAATGAGCAGTTCTTC CASSPLGSGFFYNEQFF - 17 TRBJ2-1 TRBD2 TRBV9
TGTGCCAGCAGTTCAGGACTAGCGGGAGGAGAGACCCAGTACTTC CASSSGLAGGETQYF - 15 TRBJ2-5 TRBD2 TRBV2
TGTGCCAGCAGTCTGCGGGAATACAATTACGAGCAGTACTTC CASSLREYNYEQYF - 14 TRBJ2-7 - TRBV6-1
TGTGCCAGCGGAGGGGACGGCGCGCGGCCCCAGCATTTT CASGGDGARPQHF - 13 TRBJ1-5 - TRBV27
TGCGCCAGCAGCCAAGGGGGCTACTCTGAAGCTTTCTTT CASSQGGYSEAFF few 13 TRBJ1-1 - TRBV4-1
TGTGCCAGCAGCCTAGGTCGCTATGGCTACACCTTC CASSLGRYGYTF few 12 TRBJ1-2 - TRBV28
TGTGCCAGTAGTATAGATGGGCAGGGATGGGAAGCTTTCTTT CASSIDGQGWEAFF - 14 TRBJ1-1 - TRBV19
TGTGCCAGCAGTGAGCCCAGACCTAGCGGAACAAAAAGCGAGCAGTACTTC CASSEPRPSGTKSEQYF - 17 TRBJ2-7 TRBD2 TRBV25-1
TGTGCCAGCAGCGGGACTAGCGGACCCTACGAGCAGTACTTC CASSGTSGPYEQYF - 14 TRBJ2-7 TRBD2 TRBV6-1
TGTGCCAGCAGTTACGGAGGACAGACCCACCATGGCTACACCTTC CASSYGGQTHHGYTF few 15 TRBJ1-2 - TRBV27
TGTGCCAGCAGCTTCTACCCAGGGATCGGCTACGAGCAGTACTTC CASSFYPGIGYEQYF - 15 TRBJ2-7 - TRBV5-6
TGTGCCAGCAGCCAAGAAGGCCTTCTAGACGAGGGCTACACCTTC CASSQEGLLDEGYTF once 15 TRBJ1-2 - TRBV4-2
TGTGCCAGCAGTGAAGCAGGACAGTTAGAGACCCAGTACTTC CASSEAGQLETQYF once 14 TRBJ2-5 - TRBV6-1
TGTGCCAGCAGGACGGACAGGGGCACAGATACGCAGTATTTT CASRTDRGTDTQYF - 14 TRBJ2-3 TRBD1 TRBV6-1
TGCGCCAGCAGCCCCCTGGGGGGGCCCACAGATACGCAGTATTTT CASSPLGGPTDTQYF - 15 TRBJ2-3 - TRBV5-1
TGTGCCTGGAGTGTAGGGGGCGCTGAGACCCAGTACTTC CAWSVGGAETQYF - 13 TRBJ2-5 TRBD1 TRBV30
TGTGCCAGCAGTAGACAGGAGGAATGGCCCCAGCATTTT CASSRQEEWPQHF - 13 TRBJ1-5 - TRBV28
TGTGCCAGCAGCTTGGTCTGGGGGCAGGCTGAAGCTTTCTTT CASSLVWGQAEAFF - 14 TRBJ1-1 - TRBV7-2
TGTGCCAGCAGCTGGACTAGCGGTCGCACAGATACGCAGTATTTT CASSWTSGRTDTQYF - 15 TRBJ2-3 - TRBV21-1
TGTGCCAGCAGCCTATCCATGAACACTGAAGCTTTCTTT CASSLSMNTEAFF few 13 TRBJ1-1 - TRBV7-9
TGTGCCAGCAGTAGAAGCGTACCCCCTGAGACGGAGACCCAGTACTTC CASSRSVPPETETQYF - 16 TRBJ2-5 - TRBV9
TGTGCCAGTAGAGAAAAACCTAGTCTCAGCTCCTACAATGAGCAGTTCTTC CASREKPSLSSYNEQFF - 17 TRBJ2-1 - TRBV19
TGTGCCAGTAGTTCGGACAGACCCCTCTTCCCTACCGGGGAGCTGTTTTTT CASSSDRPLFPTGELFF - 17 TRBJ2-2 - TRBV19
TGCAGTGCTGCGGCTAGAGATACGCAGTATTTT CSAAARDTQYF - 11 TRBJ2-3 - TRBV20-1